This T cell receptor (beta chain) was found in a study of human T cells and chemical hapten exposure. As to time point: patch test 3, about 24 weeks after DPC sensitization. The treatment here: therapeutic diphenylcyclopropenone sensitization with weekly scalp DPC. Via MiXCR, TCRdb re-called the RACE reads, giving one row per CDR3 protein. The sample holds approximately 86,000 distinct CDR3 sequences, roughly 11% seen once. This clonotype came up many times. What it binds is not known. The study, taken as a whole, reports: Patch test score showed a positive correlation with PT1 expanded TCR counts.

The starting material was whole blood, obtained in connection with sensitization to the hapten diphenylcyclopropenone (DPC). The receptor was isolated from a woman in her 30s with alopecia areata. Some clones in this sample may be carry-over from other donors' samples.

The CDR3 sequence is CSVSFRSTDTQYF. In DNA, the CDR3 is TGCAGCGTTTCGTTTCGGAGCACAGATACGCAGTATTTT. The chain carries TRBV29-1 and TRBJ2-3, with D hard to call. The CDR3 length is 13 residues. Germline-derived CDR1 and CDR2 are SQVTM and ANQGSEA. Trimming cost V 5 bases and J 0 bases, with 9 bases left between them.